One sample yielded the 20 T cell receptor beta chains listed below, sequenced in a study of blood T cell repertoires in COVID-19. Generated by immunoSEQ multiplex PCR, the TCRdb table keeps only in-frame clones and is missing some. The sample lists approximately 330,000 clones, approximately 83% occurring once. Sample: PBMCs or T cells enriched from blood (not recorded which). The origin of the receptors is a woman between 35 and 50 years old with acute COVID-19.

Worth noting for this clone: Its ends do not fully match the called genes, so a read error is possible. This chain joins TRBV19 and TRBJ2-3, with TRBD2 as a possible D gene (6 bases). Germline V gene lookup returns CDR1 LNHDA and CDR2 SQIVND (reference sequence). The CDR3 spans 14 residues. CDR3 coding DNA: TGTGCCAGTAGTATAAGTACTAGCACTGATACGCAGTATTTT. It is translated as CASSISTSTDTQYF.

This rearrangement joins TRBV7-9 to TRBJ1-5; the D gene is possibly TRBD1 (5 bases). Germline CDR1 SEHNR, CDR2 FQNEAQ (reference sequence). Trimming removed 3 bases from V and 3 bases from J, with 18 bases in between. The CDR3 contains 17 residues. CDR3 bases: TGTGCCAGCAGCTTCACCACGATGGGGCAGCCCAATCAGCCCCAGCATTTT. This encodes CASSFTTMGQPNQPQHF.

V usage is TRBV28 and J usage is TRBJ2-2; possible D gene TRBD2, 6 bases. Trimming removed 6 bases from V and 0 bases from J, with 17 bases in between. CDR1 is MDHEN and CDR2 is SYDVKM in the germline V gene. There are 17 residues in the CDR3. CDR3 in DNA: TGTGCCAGCAGCATGCGGGGTTTAGGAACGAACACCGGGGAGCTGTTTTTT. As protein: CASSMRGLGTNTGELFF.

The chain is built from TRBV5-1 and TRBJ2-1, with TRBD2 matching 15 bases. This CDR3 spans 16 amino acids. CDR1 is SGHRS, CDR2 YFSETQ, per germline. V was pared by 3 bases and J by 7 bases, with 5 bases of the junction left unmatched. CDR3 residues: CASSSGLAGGWNEQFF. DNA for the CDR3: TGCGCCAGCAGCTCCGGACTAGCGGGAGGGTGGAATGAGCAGTTCTTC.

The CDR3, as DNA: TGTGCCAGCAGTGAACTGACAGGTTTGAACACTGAAGCTTTCTTT. Translated: CASSELTGLNTEAFF. This chain joins TRBV9 and TRBJ1-1; D perhaps matches TRBD1 (6 bases). V lost 5 bases and J 0 bases, leaving 14 bases between the germline ends. Germline values: CDR1 SGDLS, CDR2 YYNGEE. The CDR3 runs 15 residues.

The V call is TRBV19, the J call TRBJ2-1; D not certain. The CDR3 has 12 residues. Germline V CDR1 and CDR2: LNHDA, SQIVND (reference sequence). The germline V and J ends were trimmed by 5 bases and 10 bases, with 12 bases remaining between them. The CDR3 DNA reads as TGTGCCAGTAGTCACTCACGGTTAGAGCAGTTCTTC. This gives the protein CASSHSRLEQFF. Full variable domain (remainder filled in from reference TRBV19 and TRBJ2-1): DGGITQSPKYLFRKEGQNVTLSCEQNLNHDAMYWYRQDPGQGLRLIYYSQIVNDFQKGDIAEGYSVSREKKESFPLTVTSAQKNPTAFYLCASSHSRLEQFFGPGTRLTVL.

This clone was detected only once. The rearrangement uses TRBV2 and TRBJ1-4; 9 bases line up with TRBD1. V was pared by 5 bases and J by 7 bases, with 5 bases of the junction left unmatched. Germline CDR1 reads SNHLY; CDR2 reads FYNNEI. CDR3 length: 14 amino acids. CDR3 nucleotides: TGTGCCAGCAGTCCGGACAGGGGTAGTGAAAAACTGTTTTTT. This codes for CASSPDRGSEKLFF.

The rearrangement joins TRBV15 to TRBJ1-2; no clear D gene. The CDR3 contains 14 residues. Trimming shortened V by 4 bases and J by 2 bases, and 11 bases separated the two germline ends. CDR1 is LNHNV, CDR2 YYDKDF, per germline (reference sequence). In DNA form, the CDR3 reads TGTGCCACCAGCAAGAATACCGGGAACTATGGCTACACCTTC. Its translation: CATSKNTGNYGYTF.

The gene calls are TRBV18 and TRBJ2-3; TRBD1 agrees at 7 bases. Germline V lookup: CDR1 KGHSH, CDR2 LQKENI. V lost 1 base and J lost 5; bases outside the gene matches: 6. This CDR3 is built from 15 residues. In DNA, the CDR3 is TGTGCCAGCTCACCACGCCAGGGGGATGGAGATACGCAGTATTTT. Translating gives CASSPRQGDGDTQYF. The full variable domain, with the rest looked up from reference TRBV18 and TRBJ2-3, is NAGVMQNPRHLVRRRGQEARLRCSPMKGHSHVYWYRQLPEEGLKFMVYLQKENIIDESGMPKERFSAEFPKEGPSILRIQQVVRGDSAAYFCASSPRQGDGDTQYFGPGTRLTVL.

V usage is TRBV18 and J usage is TRBJ1-5; TRBD1 is a possible D gene (6 bases). Trimming pared 3 bases from V and 7 bases from J, leaving 13 bases between. Germline-derived CDR1 and CDR2 are KGHSH and LQKENI. The CDR3 consists of 14 residues. Here the CDR3 reads CASSPSRGPQPQHF. DNA for the CDR3: TGTGCCAGCTCACCGTCCAGGGGACCGCAGCCCCAGCATTTT.

The chain combines TRBV13 with TRBJ1-1; TRBD1 matches 8 bases. The CDR3 runs 18 residues. Germline-derived CDR1 and CDR2 are PRHDT and FYEKMQ (reference sequence). V shed 5 bases and J 0 bases; nucleotides not matched to a gene: 14. The DNA of the CDR3 is TGTGCCAGCAGCCTCCCGGACAGGGAGGGCCTCATGAACACTGAAGCTTTCTTT. It codes for CASSLPDREGLMNTEAFF.

The J gene is TRBJ1-3, the V gene TRBV19, with TRBD1 matching over 7 bases. The germline V gene has CDR1 LNHDA and CDR2 SQIVND (reference sequence). CDR3 length: 14 residues. V gave up 7 bases and J gave up 4 bases; unmatched junction bases: 7. The CDR3: CASTGTAGGNTIYF. In nucleotides, the CDR3 is TGTGCCAGTACCGGGACAGCTGGCGGAAACACCATATATTTT.

The V call is TRBV27, the J call TRBJ1-1, with a possible D match to TRBD1 (6 bases). Between the trimmed V and J ends, which lost 6 bases and 2 bases, there was a span of 16 bases. The CDR3 sequence is 15 residues long. The germline gives CDR1 MNHEY, CDR2 SMNVEV (reference sequence). For the CDR3, the DNA is TGTGCCAGCAGCCACTTCGGGGGGCTTAACACTGAAGCTTTCTTT. Its translation: CASSHFGGLNTEAFF.

The genes are TRBV10-3 and TRBJ2-5, with D possibly being TRBD2 (6 bases). V was cut by 10 bases and J by 1 base, with 10 bases left in between. In germline, CDR1 is ENHRY, CDR2 SYGVKD. This CDR3 is 12 amino acids long. The CDR3: CASSGPQETQYF. CDR3 nucleotide sequence: TGTGCCAGTAGCGGACCCCAAGAGACCCAGTACTTC.

The chain uses TRBV9 and TRBJ1-3; D remains ambiguous. The CDR3 runs 13 residues. V lost 4 bases to trimming and J lost 5 bases, with 10 bases between them. CDR1 is SGDLS and CDR2 is YYNGEE in the germline V gene. As DNA, the CDR3 is TGTGCCAGCAGCCCTACCCAAAGAAACACCATATATTTT. Its protein product is CASSPTQRNTIYF.

V usage is TRBV28 and J usage is TRBJ2-5; D is undetermined. This CDR3 comprises 13 residues. V lost 3 bases and J lost 2, with 7 bases in between. Germline V lookup: CDR1 MDHEN, CDR2 SYDVKM. CDR3 amino acids: CASSLRKQETQYF. CDR3 coding DNA: TGTGCCAGCAGTTTGAGGAAACAAGAGACCCAGTACTTC.

This chain joins TRBV10-3 and TRBJ2-1; tentatively, D is TRBD2 (5 bases). There are 13 residues in the CDR3. V was pared by 8 bases and J by 6 bases, with 14 bases between. Germline V CDR1 and CDR2: ENHRY, SYGVKD. DNA for the CDR3: TGTGCCATCTCAATGGAGGAACTCAATGAGCAGTTCTTC. It yields the protein CAISMEELNEQFF.

The V call is TRBV5-1, the J call TRBJ2-2, with D perhaps TRBD2 (5 bases). CDR1 and CDR2 from the germline V gene are SGHRS and YFSETQ. The ends were cut back, 3 bases at V and 7 bases at J, with 16 bases in the middle. CDR3 length: 15 residues. The CDR3: CASSSPGGRNGELFF. CDR3 coding DNA: TGCGCCAGCAGCTCGCCCGGTGGGAGAAACGGGGAGCTGTTTTTT.

The gene calls are TRBV6-2 or TRBV6-3 and TRBJ2-7; 9 bases fit TRBD2. The CDR3 sequence is 16 residues long. V shed 4 bases, J shed 0 bases, and the junction held 7 bases outside the gene matches. CDR1 is MNHEY, CDR2 SVGEGT, per germline. This CDR3 reads CASSSLIAGDSYEQYF. The CDR3 DNA reads as TGTGCCAGCAGTTCCCTCATAGCGGGAGACTCCTACGAGCAGTACTTC.

The CDR3: CASSVGLGPEAFF. In DNA, the CDR3 is TGTGCCAGCAGCGTAGGTCTGGGGCCGGAAGCTTTCTTT. The chain is built from TRBV9 and TRBJ1-1, with D perhaps matching TRBD1 (5 bases). Germline loops: CDR1 SGDLS, CDR2 YYNGEE. The CDR3 is made up of 13 amino acids. Trimming stripped 0 bases from V and 8 bases from J, with 11 bases between.